This T cell receptor (beta chain) derives from a study of blood T cell repertoires in COVID-19. Study as a whole: The samples span acute and convalescent COVID-19 from the United States, Italy and Spain.

Profiling relied on immunoSEQ multiplex PCR, and the TCRdb table lists in-frame clones only, not all of them. Of 45,000 to 65,000 clones detected, roughly four fifths appear once; the ten largest clones hold around 3.5%. Germline lookup yields CDR1 SGHAT and CDR2 FQNNGV. V was clipped by 5 bases and J by 0 bases; unmatched bases: 6. The CDR3 has 15 residues. This chain joins TRBV11-2 and TRBJ2-7; 8 bases match TRBD2. This TCR derives from a man aged 55 to 70 with acute or convalescent COVID-19. Sequencing was performed on peripheral blood. CDR3 sequence reads: CASSNSGVFSYEQYF. The CDR3, as DNA: TGTGCCAGCAGCAATAGCGGGGTCTTCTCCTACGAGCAGTACTTC.